These T cell receptor beta chains were read from a single sample in a study of shared clonotypes between healthy human individuals. Only in-frame clones appear in the TCRdb table, and some are missing; sequencing was by immunoSEQ multiplex PCR. The sample has around 510,000 clones; around three quarters are singletons. Material for sequencing was PBMCs. These receptors all stem from a woman between 40 and 50 years old in good health. Some clones in this sample may be carry-over from other donors' samples. Both conserved end residues are part of each CDR3. The D gene is left open where the match is weak. Size is omitted from some rows. Given values are once, few, many or a class for expanded clones.

J | D | V | size | CDR3 | DNA
TRBJ1-5 | . | TRBV18 | . | CASSPRSDQPQHF | TGTGCCAGCTCACCAAGGTCGGATCAGCCCCAGCATTTT
TRBJ2-7 | . | TRBV27 | . | CASSLRGIPYEQYF | TGTGCCAGCAGTTTACGAGGAATACCCTACGAGCAGTACTTC
TRBJ2-7 | TRBD1 | TRBV7-7 | many | CASSSGQGSYEQYF | TGTGCTAGCAGCTCGGGACAGGGGTCCTACGAGCAGTACTTC
TRBJ1-2 | TRBD1 | TRBV18 | few | CASSPRDRGSDGYTF | TGTGCCAGCTCACCCAGGGACAGGGGGAGCGACGGCTACACCTTC
TRBJ1-2 | . | TRBV5-6 | few | CASSLYSYGYTF | TGTGCCAGCAGCTTGTACAGCTATGGCTACACCTTC
TRBJ2-1 | . | TRBV5-1 | . | CASTLIDWGNEQFF | TGCGCCAGCACCTTAATCGACTGGGGCAATGAGCAGTTCTTC
TRBJ2-1 | TRBD2 | TRBV29-1 | few | CSDERAGAQEQFF | TGCAGCGACGAGAGGGCGGGAGCCCAGGAGCAGTTCTTC
TRBJ1-3 | . | TRBV15 | . | CATSRDLGAGGNTIYF | TGTGCCACCAGCAGAGATCTAGGGGCTGGTGGAAACACCATATATTTT
TRBJ1-4 | . | TRBV2 | . | CASSSRSDGSYEKLFF | TGTGCCAGCAGTTCGAGGTCCGACGGGAGCTATGAAAAACTGTTTTTT
TRBJ2-1 | . | TRBV28 | . | CASSYGGNEQFF | TGTGCCAGCAGTTACGGGGGTAATGAGCAGTTCTTC
TRBJ1-4 | . | TRBV10-3 | . | CAISESDLGANEKLFF | TGTGCCATCAGTGAGTCGGATCTCGGGGCTAATGAAAAACTGTTTTTT
TRBJ1-3 | . | TRBV28 | . | CASSSPQGSGNTIYF | TGTGCCAGCAGCTCCCCCCAGGGTTCTGGAAACACCATATATTTT
TRBJ2-7 | . | TRBV29-1 | few | CSVLRGGGAGEQYF | TGCAGCGTCCTCCGGGGAGGGGGAGCCGGCGAGCAGTACTTC
TRBJ2-1 | . | TRBV28 | . | CASSSLAILEGNEQFF | TGTGCCAGCAGTTCTTTAGCCATCCTAGAGGGGAATGAGCAGTTCTTC
TRBJ1-4 | TRBD1 | TRBV28 | . | CASSATGGANEKLFF | TGTGCCAGCAGTGCCACAGGGGGGGCCAATGAAAAACTGTTTTTT
TRBJ2-5 | . | TRBV14 | . | CASSQDVETQYF | TGTGCCAGCAGCCAAGATGTAGAGACCCAGTACTTC
TRBJ1-3 | . | TRBV7-9 | . | CASSRDSQGAGNTIYF | TGTGCTAGCAGCCGCGACAGTCAGGGAGCCGGAAACACCATATATTTT
TRBJ2-3 | . | TRBV10-1 | . | CANGNGTDTQYF | TGCGCCAACGGGAACGGCACAGATACGCAGTATTTT
TRBJ2-7 | TRBD1 | TRBV6-5 | . | CASSYSQMTGTYEQYF | TGTGCCAGCAGTTACTCACAAATGACAGGGACCTACGAGCAGTACTTC
TRBJ2-1 | . | TRBV5-4 | . | CASSLASNNEQFF | TGTGCCAGCAGCTTGGCGTCAAACAATGAGCAGTTCTTC
TRBJ2-1 | . | TRBV7-3 | once | CASSATSSEQFF | TGTGCCAGCAGCGCCACTAGCAGCGAGCAGTTCTTC
TRBJ1-5 | TRBD1 | TRBV7-2 | . | CASSLEQGVFDQPQHF | TGTGCCAGCAGCTTAGAACAGGGGGTTTTCGATCAGCCCCAGCATTTT
TRBJ1-4 | . | TRBV27 | few | CASAIGTDWGKLFF | TGTGCCAGCGCGATCGGTACGGATTGGGGAAAACTGTTTTTT
TRBJ1-1 | . | TRBV30 | . | CAWKISDRTNTEAFF | TGTGCCTGGAAGATCTCGGACAGAACGAACACTGAAGCTTTCTTT
TRBJ2-7 | TRBD2 | TRBV6-4 | . | CASSGRLAASYEQYF | TGTGCCAGCAGTGGGCGACTAGCGGCCTCCTACGAGCAGTACTTC
TRBJ2-1 | . | TRBV5-4 | . | CASSLDRSSDEQFF | TGTGCCAGCAGCTTGGATCGGAGTTCGGATGAGCAGTTCTTC
TRBJ2-7 | . | TRBV2 | . | CASSASSSQIRQYF | TGTGCCAGCAGTGCATCTTCTTCCCAGATCCGGCAGTACTTC
TRBJ2-7 | . | TRBV6-5 | . | CASSYRPGLYEQYF | TGTGCCAGCAGTTACCGGCCGGGATTGTACGAGCAGTACTTC
TRBJ2-7 | TRBD1 | TRBV5-1 | few | CASSPDRTDYEQYF | TGCGCCAGCAGCCCGGACAGGACCGACTACGAGCAGTACTTC
TRBJ2-1 | TRBD1 | TRBV28 | . | CASNTPGTGVLYNEQFF | TGTGCCAGCAATACCCCCGGGACAGGAGTGCTCTACAATGAGCAGTTCTTC
TRBJ1-2 | . | TRBV5-4 | . | CASSLTWGGGYGYTF | TGTGCCAGCAGCTTAACCTGGGGGGGCGGCTATGGCTACACCTTC
TRBJ1-1 | TRBD1 | TRBV6-1 | few | CASRTDRDTEAFF | TGTGCCAGCAGGACCGACAGGGACACTGAAGCTTTCTTT
TRBJ1-6 | . | TRBV27 | . | CASSLSRTDASPLHF | TGTGCCAGCAGTTTATCGCGGACAGACGCTTCACCCCTCCACTTT
TRBJ1-4 | TRBD1 | TRBV2 | . | CASTGGTAEKLFF | TGTGCCAGCACCGGCGGGACAGCCGAAAAACTGTTTTTT
TRBJ1-1 | . | TRBV7-9 | . | CASSLANRNTEAFF | TGTGCCAGCAGCTTAGCGAACAGGAACACTGAAGCTTTCTTT
TRBJ1-1 | . | TRBV19 | . | CASKKGSGYTEAFF | TGTGCCAGTAAAAAGGGTAGCGGGTACACTGAAGCTTTCTTT
TRBJ2-7 | TRBD1 | TRBV7-2 | once | CASSLLGQGDYEQYF | TGTGCCAGCAGCTTACTAGGACAGGGGGACTACGAGCAGTACTTC
TRBJ2-7 | . | TRBV29-1 | few | CSAGGGKTDEQYF | TGCAGCGCTGGTGGGGGCAAAACTGACGAGCAGTACTTC
TRBJ2-7 | TRBD2 | TRBV27 | . | CASSPRAGPNYEQYF | TGTGCCAGCAGTCCCCGAGCGGGACCAAACTACGAGCAGTACTTC
TRBJ2-5 | TRBD2 | TRBV25-1 | . | CASSEPGLAGKETQYF | TGTGCCAGCAGTGAGCCGGGACTAGCGGGGAAAGAGACCCAGTACTTC
TRBJ1-4 | . | TRBV19 | . | CATAAATNEKLFF | TGTGCCACCGCGGCTGCAACTAATGAAAAACTGTTTTTT
TRBJ2-3 | . | TRBV4-2 | . | CASSQQERGDTQYF | TGTGCCAGCAGCCAGCAAGAACGGGGAGATACGCAGTATTTT
TRBJ2-7 | TRBD2 | TRBV28 | . | CASRPGLAGGYEQYF | TGTGCCAGCAGACCTGGACTAGCGGGAGGCTACGAGCAGTACTTC
TRBJ2-4 | TRBD1 | TRBV30 | many | CASDRGTSENIQYF | TGTGCCTCCGACAGGGGGACGTCGGAAAACATTCAGTACTTC
TRBJ2-5 | . | TRBV6-6 | . | CASSYALGEQTQYF | TGTGCCAGCAGTTACGCGCTAGGGGAGCAGACCCAGTACTTC
TRBJ1-4 | . | TRBV4-2 | . | CASSPGDGPNEKLFF | TGTGCCAGCAGCCCCGGGGACGGCCCTAATGAAAAACTGTTTTTT